This TCR beta chain originates from a study of T-cell memory formation after mild COVID-19. Study background: TCR clustering was largely donor specific. Whole-study results and caveats: Several responding clones turned up in pre-infection memory, indicating that cross-reactive memory may have taken part.

The V and J ends lost 5 bases and 11 bases respectively, with 19 bases between them. This CDR3 has 13 residues. The germline gives CDR1 SGHRS, CDR2 YFSETQ. Points on this clonotype: What it binds is unknown.

TCRdb re-derived calls from the 5' RACE reads in MiXCR, one entry per CDR3 protein. This sample has roughly 180,000 distinct CDR3 sequences, with around a sixth found just once. V gene TRBV5-1 combines with J gene TRBJ1-1; D unresolved. The TCR sequence derives from a man between 18 and 29 years old who had mild COVID-19 (a few samples of this study predate the infection). Cell type and time point are not known. The sequenced material came from PBMCs or a T cell subset sorted from them (not recorded which). The CDR3 DNA reads TGCGCCAGCAGAAGTGTAATGACAATGAGGGCTTTCTTT. Translating it yields CASRSVMTMRAFF.